This T cell receptor beta chain was recorded in a study of shared clonotypes between healthy human individuals. Study information: CD8 memory received one plate per donor, CD8 naive two, CD4 memory three and CD4 naive three.

Only CD45RO-negative cells positively selected for CCR7 counted as naive CD8 cells, so terminally differentiated effector memory CD45RA+ cells were excluded. Authors' processing steps: Quality scores were absent from the junction-only immunoSEQ sequences, so filtering differed. TCRdb's copy holds only in-frame clones and misses some; the assay was immunoSEQ multiplex PCR. V and J calls and clone size are as listed in that table; D and trimming were resolved from the DNA. The table records about 2 million clones, roughly 94% of them present only once. Germline values: CDR1 PRHDT, CDR2 FYEKMQ (reference sequence). V gave up 3 bases and J gave up 2 bases, with 11 bases separating them. CDR3 length: 14 residues.

Sequenced material: naive CD8+ T cells sorted from blood. The clonotype comes from a man in his late teens or twenties in good health. The chain joins TRBV13 to TRBJ2-7, with D possibly being TRBD1 (5 bases). The CDR3 bases are TGTGCCAGCAGCTTCTCAGGGATTCCCTACGAGCAGTACTTC. This codes for CASSFSGIPYEQYF.